Below, one T cell receptor beta chain is given with its context. The data were obtained in a study of Tregs in tolerant kidney transplant recipients. The protocol was immunoSEQ multiplex PCR, while the TCRdb copy is restricted to in-frame clones and leaves out a portion. The data show around 230,000 clones, about four fifths seen once. CD4+CD25+CD127- Tregs, CD4+CD25- non-Tregs, CD4 and CD8 cells were sorted. This receptor was obtained from a human donor in good health. Sequenced material: CD4+ T cells from blood.

CDR3 bases: TGTGCCAGTCGTCCCCGGGGAGGGACCATGAACACTGAAGCTTTCTTT. Its protein is CASRPRGGTMNTEAFF. This rearrangement joins TRBV6-4 to TRBJ1-1; a weak D match, TRBD1 (5 bases). The length of the CDR3 is 16 residues. The V gene's germline CDR1 is MRHNA and CDR2 SNTAGT. Deletions cut 9 bases from V and 0 bases from J, with 20 bases between.